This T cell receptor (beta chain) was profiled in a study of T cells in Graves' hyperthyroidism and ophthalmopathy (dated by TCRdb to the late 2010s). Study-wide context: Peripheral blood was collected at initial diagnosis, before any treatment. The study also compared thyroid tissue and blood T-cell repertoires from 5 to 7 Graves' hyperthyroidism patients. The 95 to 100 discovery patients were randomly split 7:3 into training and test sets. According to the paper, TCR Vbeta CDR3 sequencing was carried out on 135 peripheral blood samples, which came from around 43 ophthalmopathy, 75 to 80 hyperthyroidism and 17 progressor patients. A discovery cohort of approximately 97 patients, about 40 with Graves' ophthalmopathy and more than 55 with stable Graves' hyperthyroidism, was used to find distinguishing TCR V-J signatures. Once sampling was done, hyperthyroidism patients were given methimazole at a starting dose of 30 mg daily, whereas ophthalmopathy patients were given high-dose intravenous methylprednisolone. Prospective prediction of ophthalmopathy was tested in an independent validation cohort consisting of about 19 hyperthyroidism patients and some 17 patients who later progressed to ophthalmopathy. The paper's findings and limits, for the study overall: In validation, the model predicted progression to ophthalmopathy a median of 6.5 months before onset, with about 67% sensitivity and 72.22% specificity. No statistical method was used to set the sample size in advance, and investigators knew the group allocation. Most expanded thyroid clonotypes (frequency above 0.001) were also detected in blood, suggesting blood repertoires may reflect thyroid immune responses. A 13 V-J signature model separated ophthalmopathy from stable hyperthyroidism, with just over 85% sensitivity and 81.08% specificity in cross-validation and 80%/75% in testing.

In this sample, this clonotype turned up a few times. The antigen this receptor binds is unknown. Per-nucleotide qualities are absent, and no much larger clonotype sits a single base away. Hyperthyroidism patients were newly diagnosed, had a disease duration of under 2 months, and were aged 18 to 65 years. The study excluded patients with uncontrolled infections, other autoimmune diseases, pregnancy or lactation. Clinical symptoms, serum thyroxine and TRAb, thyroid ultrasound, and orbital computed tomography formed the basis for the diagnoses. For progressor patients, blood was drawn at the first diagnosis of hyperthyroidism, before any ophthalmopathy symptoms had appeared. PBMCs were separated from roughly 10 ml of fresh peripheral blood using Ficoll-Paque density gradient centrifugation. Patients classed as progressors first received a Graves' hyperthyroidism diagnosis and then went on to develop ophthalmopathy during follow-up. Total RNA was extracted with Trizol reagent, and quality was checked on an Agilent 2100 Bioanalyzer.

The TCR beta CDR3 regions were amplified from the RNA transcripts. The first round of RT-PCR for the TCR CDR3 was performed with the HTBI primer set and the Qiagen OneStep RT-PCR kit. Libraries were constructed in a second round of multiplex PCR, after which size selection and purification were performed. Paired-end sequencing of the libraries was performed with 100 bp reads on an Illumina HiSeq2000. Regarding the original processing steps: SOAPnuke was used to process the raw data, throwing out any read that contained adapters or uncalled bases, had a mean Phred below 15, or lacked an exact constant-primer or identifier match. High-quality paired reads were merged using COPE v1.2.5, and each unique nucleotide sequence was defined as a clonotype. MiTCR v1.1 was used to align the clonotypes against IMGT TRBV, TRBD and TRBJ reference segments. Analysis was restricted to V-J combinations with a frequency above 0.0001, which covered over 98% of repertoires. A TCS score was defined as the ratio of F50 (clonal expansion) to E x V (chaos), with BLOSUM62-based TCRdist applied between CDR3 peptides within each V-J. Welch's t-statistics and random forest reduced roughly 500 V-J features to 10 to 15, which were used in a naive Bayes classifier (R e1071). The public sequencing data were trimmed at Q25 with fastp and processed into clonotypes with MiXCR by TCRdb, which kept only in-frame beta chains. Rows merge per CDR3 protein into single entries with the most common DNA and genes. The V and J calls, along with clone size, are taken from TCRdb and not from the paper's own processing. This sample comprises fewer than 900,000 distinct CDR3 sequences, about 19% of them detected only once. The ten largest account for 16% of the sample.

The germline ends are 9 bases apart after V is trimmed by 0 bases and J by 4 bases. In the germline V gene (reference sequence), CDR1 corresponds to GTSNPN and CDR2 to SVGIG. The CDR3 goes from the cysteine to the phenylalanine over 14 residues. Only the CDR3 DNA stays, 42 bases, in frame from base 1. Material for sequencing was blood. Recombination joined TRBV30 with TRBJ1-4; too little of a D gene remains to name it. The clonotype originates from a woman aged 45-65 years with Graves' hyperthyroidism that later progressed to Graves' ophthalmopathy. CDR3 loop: CAWSVGRLNEKLFF. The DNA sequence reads TGTGCCTGGAGTGTTGGGCGGCTTAATGAAAAACTGTTTTTT.